The clone carrying this T cell receptor beta chain was recorded once. What it binds is unknown. V gave up 0 bases and J gave up 0 bases, with 4 bases separating them. The CDR3 totals 14 residues. The germline V gene encodes CDR1 SGHDT and CDR2 YYEEEE. Naivety among CD8 cells was defined by CD45RO negativity and positive CCR7 selection, thereby excluding terminally differentiated effector memory CD45RA+ cells. Several immunoSEQ 96-well plates shared each subset's DNA, each plate a replicate. Sequencing used immunoSEQ multiplex PCR; TCRdb keeps in-frame clones, though not all of them. This repertoire shows nearly 2 million clones, less than 95% found once; its top ten account for approximately 1%. This entry is derived from a study of shared clonotypes between healthy human individuals. Overall study findings and caveats: A handful of donors held 5% to 5.5% of naive CD4 clonotypes in common. Compared with clonotypes that all four donors shared, non-shared clonotypes had lower generation probabilities. Naive subsets generally exceeded memory subsets in estimated richness.

The TCR originated in a man younger than 30 in good health. The sequencing sample was made of naive CD8+ T cells sorted from blood. J is TRBJ1-5 and V is TRBV5-6; D remains unclear. The CDR3 loop is CASSLGFSNQPQHF. CDR3 nucleotides: TGTGCCAGCAGCTTGGGGTTTAGCAATCAGCCCCAGCATTTT.